This T cell receptor (beta chain) is from a study of shared clonotypes between healthy human individuals. Germline assignment: CDR1 MNHNY and CDR2 SVGAGI (reference sequence). The CDR3 is 16 residues long. J gave up 5 bases and V 2 bases, and 5 bases lay outside the gene matches. Sequenced by immunoSEQ multiplex PCR; TCRdb stores in-frame clones only, minus some. The data contain around 990,000 clones, approximately 80% of them singletons. The clonotype originates from a man between 18 and 35 years old in good health. Some clones in this sample may be carry-over from other donors' samples. Sequencing was performed on memory CD4+ T cells from PBMCs. Subset specified: CD45RA-negative fraction. The chain recombines TRBV6-6 with TRBJ2-2; 10 bases map to TRBD2. The CDR3 here is CASSYPSGRGTGELFF. The CDR3 bases are TGTGCCAGCAGTTACCCTAGCGGGAGAGGTACCGGGGAGCTGTTTTTT.